The source of this T cell receptor beta chain is a study of blood T cell repertoires in COVID-19. Here immunoSEQ multiplex PCR was the method, and the copy in TCRdb shows in-frame clones only, minus some. The sample holds 390,000 or so clones, more than 75% seen once. Per germline, CDR1 MNHEY and CDR2 SVGAGI. Trimming stripped 6 bases from V and 0 bases from J, with 12 bases between. The length of the CDR3 is 14 residues. The sample consisted of PBMCs or T cells enriched from blood (not recorded which). The clonotype comes from a woman between 50 and 59 years old who had recovered from COVID-19. V gene TRBV6-5 combines with J gene TRBJ2-7, with D perhaps matching TRBD2 (6 bases). The CDR3 here is CASRGDWSSYEQYF. The CDR3 DNA reads as TGTGCCAGCAGGGGGGACTGGAGCTCCTACGAGCAGTACTTC.